The 10 T cell receptor beta chains reported below all come from one sample, sequenced in a study of read filtering for tumor transcriptome and immune sequencing. From 300 to 400 ng of RNA, a library with molecular barcoded alpha/delta and beta/gamma adaptors was made. MiXCR, run by TCRdb on the reads, gives a single entry per CDR3 protein. Among approximately 140,000 distinct CDR3 sequences listed, less than 15% were seen once. Sequencing used a population of CD138-negative cells sorted from bone marrow. The receptors originated from a donor older than 35 with multiple myeloma.

This clonotype was found a few times. This chain connects TRBV10-3 to TRBJ2-3; 14 bases line up with TRBD2. V lost 9 bases, J lost 6 bases, and 2 bases stayed unmatched. The CDR3 runs to 13 residues. In germline, CDR1 is ENHRY, CDR2 SYGVKD. CDR3 nucleotides: TGTGCCATTGGGACTAGCGGGAGCGATACGCAGTATTTT. This translates into CAIGTSGSDTQYF.

This clonotype has a single count. With a far larger clone one base away, a read error is the likely cause. The gene calls are TRBV12-3 or TRBV12-4 and TRBJ2-1; 8 positions match TRBD2. J gave up 7 bases and V 0 bases, and 8 bases lay outside the gene matches. This CDR3 has 16 residues. Here the CDR3 reads CASSLATGGPGNEQFF. As DNA, the CDR3 is TGTGCCAGCAGTTTAGCGACGGGAGGGCCGGGAAATGAGCAGTTCTTC.

A note on this clonotype: A much larger clone lies one base from this, so it may be a read error. As the CDR3 is not closed by the conserved phenylalanine or tryptophan, this likely results from a read error. This chain joins TRBV19 and TRBJ2-5; D is possibly TRBD1 or TRBD2 (5 bases each). CDR3 length equals 15 residues. The V end lost 3 bases, the J end lost 0 bases, and 11 bases lay between the germline ends. In germline, CDR1 is LNHDA, CDR2 SQIVND (reference sequence). CDR3 in amino acids: CASSMGRRYQETQYL. CDR3 DNA: TGTGCCAGTAGTATGGGACGGAGGTACCAAGAGACCCAGTACCTC.

Worth noting for this clonotype: The CDR3 ends on some other residue instead of the conserved phenylalanine or tryptophan, so this is likely a read error. The chain is built from TRBV10-1 and TRBJ2-1; 12 bases match TRBD1. From germline, CDR1 is WNHNN and CDR2 SYGVQD (reference sequence). Germline trimming cut 6 bases from V and 9 bases from J; bases unmatched to any gene: 6. The CDR3 length is 14 residues. CDR3 in DNA: TGCGCCAGCAGACCAGGGACAGGGGGCGGTGAGCAGTTCCTC. The encoded protein is CASRPGTGGGEQFL.

This chain links TRBV20-1 with TRBJ2-1; the match to TRBD2 covers 8 bases. The V gene's germline CDR1 is DFQATT and CDR2 SNEGSKA (reference sequence). The CDR3 runs 14 residues. After removal of 4 bases from V and 5 bases from J, the junction contained 7 bases not matched to a gene. CDR3 amino acids: CSATKAGDHNEQFF. In nucleotides, the CDR3 is TGCAGTGCTACCAAAGCGGGGGACCACAATGAGCAGTTCTTC.

This clonotype was counted a few times. This may arise from a read error, as a much more abundant clone is one base away. The CDR3 does not close with the conserved phenylalanine or tryptophan, likely indicating a read error. The genes are TRBV28 and TRBJ1-4; 7 bases match TRBD1. Per the germline V gene, CDR1 is MDHEN and CDR2 is SYDVKM. The CDR3 loop spans 14 amino acids. V shed 6 bases, J shed 3 bases, and the junction held 4 bases outside the gene matches. CDR3 in amino acids: CASREQGSNEKLFS. The CDR3, as DNA: TGTGCCAGCAGGGAACAGGGGTCTAATGAAAAACTGTTTTCT.

In this sample, this clonotype turned up many times. The rearrangement uses TRBV6-2 or TRBV6-3 and TRBJ2-1, with D perhaps matching TRBD1 (6 bases). Germline V lookup: CDR1 MNHEY, CDR2 SVGEGT. Trimming left V 0 bases short and J 0 bases short, with 12 bases between. CDR3 length: 17 residues. CDR3 DNA: TGTGCCAGCAGTTACTCCAGGGGCGTGAGCTCCTACAATGAGCAGTTCTTC. It translates to CASSYSRGVSSYNEQFF.

In its sample, this clonotype was seen many times. The chain uses TRBV4-2 and TRBJ2-7; 14 nucleotides agree with TRBD2. The CDR3 is made up of 15 amino acids. The J segment lost 7 bases and the V segment lost 2 bases, leaving 4 bases of the junction unmatched. CDR1 LGHNA and CDR2 YNFKEQ come from the germline V gene. CDR3 amino acids: CASSQPGLAGEEQYF. In nucleotides, the CDR3 is TGTGCCAGCAGCCAACCGGGACTAGCGGGAGAGGAGCAGTACTTC.

This clonotype occurred many times. This chain joins TRBV2 and TRBJ2-5; possible D gene TRBD1, 8 bases. The CDR3 is made up of 17 amino acids. From germline, CDR1 is SNHLY and CDR2 FYNNEI. The V end was cut by 7 bases, the J end by 5 bases, with 26 bases between. The CDR3 region is CASMGGGTTTGGETQYF. DNA for the CDR3: TGTGCCAGCATGGGGGGGGGGACTACCACAGGGGGTGAGACCCAGTACTTC. Drawing the rest from reference TRBV2 and TRBJ2-5, the complete variable domain is EPEVTQTPSHQVTQMGQEVILRCVPISNHLYFYWYRQILGQKVEFLVSFYNNEISEKSEIFDDQFSVERPDGSNFTLKIRSTKLEDSAMYFCASMGGGTTTGGETQYFGPGTRLLVL.

This clonotype was seen many times. The CDR3 spells CAIARGLPTYNEQFF. The CDR3 bases are TGTGCCATCGCCCGGGGGCTACCTACCTACAATGAGCAGTTCTTC. The rearrangement uses TRBV10-3 and TRBJ2-1, with D perhaps given as TRBD1 or TRBD2 (6 bases each). The germline V and J ends were trimmed by 8 bases and 2 bases, with 16 bases remaining between them. This CDR3 contains 15 residues. Germline values: CDR1 ENHRY, CDR2 SYGVKD.